The 21 T cell receptor beta chains listed next were all sequenced from one sample in a study of Graves' ophthalmopathy and Graves' hyperthyroidism (dated 2018 in TCRdb). The run used an Illumina HiSeq 2000. For repertoire sequencing, the TCR beta CDR3 regions were amplified from RNA transcripts. The first round of RT-PCR was done with HTBI primers and the Qiagen OneStep RT-PCR kit, and was followed by a second round of multiplex PCR, then size selection and purification. TCRdb's own reprocessing of the public reads used fastp at Q25 and MiXCR and kept productive beta chains. Merged by CDR3 protein, the rows form single entries marked with the most common genes and DNA. The sample yields 170,000 or so distinct CDR3 sequences; approximately 38% were counted once. About 6% of the sample is in the top ten clones. Sequenced sample: peripheral blood. These receptors all come from a woman in her thirties or forties with Graves' ophthalmopathy. Donor details come from another sample of the same person, matched by shared clones.

In this sample, this clonotype turned up many times. The chain joins TRBV24-1 to TRBJ2-3; D remains unclear. CDR3 size: 14 residues. Germline V gene lookup returns CDR1 KGHDR and CDR2 SFDVKD. V lost 6 bases and J 3 bases, leaving 12 bases between the germline ends. The CDR3 protein is CATSNPDPTDTQYF. For the CDR3, the DNA is TGTGCCACCAGTAATCCAGACCCGACAGATACGCAGTATTTT.

This clonotype has ten or more counts. The V gene is TRBV12-3 or TRBV12-4, the J gene TRBJ1-5; no definite D call. The CDR3 extends over 13 amino acids. V lost 6 bases and J lost 3, with 9 bases in between. CDR3 bases: TGTGCCAGCAGAGTTGATCCCAATCAGCCCCAGCATTTT. Amino acid sequence: CASRVDPNQPQHF.

The genes are TRBV7-2 and TRBJ2-7; the D is unclear. Trimming removed 2 bases from V and 4 bases from J, with 21 bases in between. The CDR3 is made up of 17 amino acids. In germline, CDR1 is SGHTA, CDR2 FQGNSA. The CDR3 DNA reads TGTGCCAGCAGCTTACCGTCGAGTGGCGGCGTAGGATACGAGCAGTACTTC. Its translation is CASSLPSSGGVGYEQYF.

This rearrangement joins TRBV6-1 to TRBJ1-5; D is uncertain. CDR3 size: 15 residues. V was clipped by 1 base and J by 6 bases, with 13 bases between them. CDR1 MNHNS and CDR2 SASEGT come from the germline V gene. The chain's CDR3 is CASSEGANQRQPQHF. The CDR3 DNA reads as TGTGCCAGCAGTGAAGGGGCCAATCAGCGTCAGCCCCAGCATTTT.

Ten or more counts support this clonotype. The V and J genes are TRBV5-1 and TRBJ1-1, with D unresolved. The CDR3 runs 15 residues. V gave up 7 bases and J gave up 3 bases, with 19 bases separating them. The germline gives CDR1 SGHRS, CDR2 YFSETQ. For the CDR3, the DNA is TGCGCCAGCTGTGGCGGAGAAATAGAATACACTGAAGCTTTCTTT. It translates to CASCGGEIEYTEAFF.

V usage is TRBV6-2 or TRBV6-3 and J usage is TRBJ1-2; D not resolved. The CDR3 spans 13 residues. Germline V gene data show CDR1 as MNHEY and CDR2 as SVGEGT. V lost 2 bases and J lost 7, with 11 bases in between. This chain's CDR3 is CASSYEPDSGYTF. The CDR3, as DNA: TGTGCCAGCAGTTACGAACCAGATTCTGGCTACACCTTC.

This sequence joins TRBV12-3 or TRBV12-4 and TRBJ2-7; 13 nucleotides align to TRBD2. The CDR3 is made up of 16 amino acids. The J segment lost 2 bases and the V segment lost 5 bases, leaving 6 bases of the junction unmatched. The CDR3 sequence is CASSQRTSGSPYEQYF. The CDR3 DNA sequence: TGTGCCAGCAGTCAACGGACTAGCGGGAGTCCCTACGAGCAGTACTTC.

This clonotype was picked up many times. The chain couples TRBV27 to TRBJ2-7, with TRBD2 as a possible D gene (6 bases). The ends were cut back, 5 bases at V and 7 bases at J, with 21 bases in the middle. Germline lookup yields CDR1 MNHEY and CDR2 SMNVEV (reference sequence). This CDR3 contains 15 residues. The CDR3 DNA reads as TGTGCCAGCAGTCTTTTGAGACTAGAACCTGGGGAGCAGTACTTC. This sequence encodes CASSLLRLEPGEQYF.

This clonotype came up once. The rearrangement uses TRBV27 and TRBJ1-1, with D hard to call. This CDR3 has 13 amino acids. CDR1 is MNHEY, CDR2 SMNVEV, per germline (reference sequence). V was pared by 7 bases and J by 1 base, with 10 bases between. This CDR3 reads CASKLRGNTEAFF. The CDR3 bases are TGTGCCAGCAAGCTCAGAGGGAACACTGAAGCTTTCTTT.

The table lists this clonotype with many counts. The CDR3 DNA reads as TGTGCCAGCAGGGAGGGGGGGTCTGGGGCCAACGTCCTGACTTTC. Its protein is CASREGGSGANVLTF. The chain has TRBV6-1 and TRBJ2-6, with D maybe TRBD2 (7 bases). V was clipped by 6 bases and J by 1 base, with 10 bases between them. Germline lookup yields CDR1 MNHNS and CDR2 SASEGT. This CDR3 region has 15 residues.

This clonotype appeared many times. V usage is TRBV19 and J usage is TRBJ2-7; possibly TRBD2 for D (6 bases). Between the trimmed V and J ends, which lost 5 bases and 6 bases, there was a span of 11 bases. This CDR3 region has 12 residues. Germline V gene data show CDR1 as LNHDA and CDR2 as SQIVND (reference sequence). The CDR3 sequence is CASSPQEGEQYF. For the CDR3, the DNA is TGTGCCAGTAGTCCCCAGGAGGGCGAGCAGTACTTC.

This clonotype was recorded many times. The chain is built from TRBV11-1 and TRBJ2-7; 10 bases map to TRBD1. The CDR3 is 17 amino acids. Germline CDR1 and CDR2: SGHAT and FQDESV (reference sequence). Trimming at V came to 6 bases and at J to 2 bases, leaving 13 bases not matched to a gene. The CDR3 nucleotides read TGTGCCAGCAGTCCATGGGTGAGGGGACAGGGGACCTACGAGCAGTACTTC. Amino acids: CASSPWVRGQGTYEQYF.

This clonotype occurred many times. The V and J genes are TRBV12-3 or TRBV12-4 and TRBJ2-2; 7 bases are a match to TRBD2. V gave up 2 bases and J gave up 3 bases; unmatched junction bases: 3. This CDR3 is built from 15 residues. CDR3: CASSLFGGDTGELFF. The CDR3 DNA follows: TGTGCCAGCAGTTTATTTGGGGGGGACACCGGGGAGCTGTTTTTT.

V is TRBV12-3 or TRBV12-4 and J is TRBJ2-7; 8 nucleotides align to TRBD1. The CDR3 runs to 15 residues. The J segment lost 3 bases and the V segment lost 1 base, leaving 5 bases of the junction unmatched. The CDR3 reads CASSLGSGGLYEQYF. CDR3 sequence (DNA): TGTGCCAGCAGTTTAGGTTCAGGGGGCCTCTACGAGCAGTACTTC.

V is TRBV6-1 and J is TRBJ1-2, with a tentative D call TRBD1 (6 bases). V lost 0 bases and J 8 bases, leaving 19 bases between the germline ends. Germline V gene sequence: CDR1 MNHNS, CDR2 SASEGT. The CDR3 is 16 residues long. The CDR3 DNA is TGTGCCAGCAGTGAAGCGGTCATGCCGGGGGCGGGAGGCTACACCTTC. Protein: CASSEAVMPGAGGYTF.

This clonotype has at least ten counts. The chain links TRBV6-5 to TRBJ1-6, with a tentative D call TRBD1 (5 bases). This CDR3 comprises 16 residues. Trimming pared 0 bases from V and 9 bases from J, leaving 15 bases between. Per germline, CDR1 MNHEY and CDR2 SVGAGI. The CDR3 DNA follows: TGTGCCAGCAGTTACTCCTTCAGGGTCTTGCGTTCACCCCTCCACTTT. Protein sequence: CASSYSFRVLRSPLHF.

This rearrangement joins TRBV28 to TRBJ1-2; TRBD1 matches 7 bases. With V trimmed by 6 bases and J by 5 bases, 15 bases remained unmatched. The CDR3 extends over 16 amino acids. CDR1 MDHEN and CDR2 SYDVKM come from the germline V gene. In DNA form, the CDR3 reads TGTGCCAGCAGGCTCGGCCCCGCAGGGGGTTGGTATGGCTACACCTTC. Its translation is CASRLGPAGGWYGYTF.

This clonotype was observed at least ten times. The chain carries TRBV2 and TRBJ2-5; possibly TRBD1 or TRBD2 for D (5 bases each). The CDR3 covers 15 residues. Germline values: CDR1 SNHLY, CDR2 FYNNEI. Trimming stripped 5 bases from V and 9 bases from J, with 22 bases between. This chain's CDR3 is CASSLQRGPQGAQYF. In DNA form, the CDR3 reads TGTGCCAGCAGTCTCCAACGGGGACCACAAGGGGCCCAGTACTTC. Looking up the rest from reference TRBV2 and TRBJ2-5 gives the full variable domain: EPEVTQTPSHQVTQMGQEVILRCVPISNHLYFYWYRQILGQKVEFLVSFYNNEISEKSEIFDDQFSVERPDGSNFTLKIRSTKLEDSAMYFCASSLQRGPQGAQYFGPGTRLLVL.

This clonotype appeared many times. This chain uses TRBV12-3 or TRBV12-4 with TRBJ1-1; D may be TRBD1 (5 bases). The CDR3 extends over 14 amino acids. V was trimmed by 2 bases and J by 3 bases, leaving 10 bases between them. CDR3 region: CASSLIGRDTEAFF. DNA of the CDR3: TGTGCCAGCAGTTTAATCGGCAGGGACACTGAAGCTTTCTTT.

This clonotype has just a few counts. J is TRBJ1-1 and V is TRBV6-2 or TRBV6-3; D is uncertain. The V gene's germline CDR1 is MNHEY and CDR2 SVGEGT. CDR3 length: 8 residues. V lost 9 bases and J lost 11, with 7 bases in between. The CDR3 loop is CARISAFF. The DNA of the CDR3 is TGTGCCAGAATCAGCGCTTTCTTT.

The chain employs TRBV12-3 or TRBV12-4 and TRBJ2-5, with 11 bases aligning to TRBD2. CDR3 length: 15 residues. V gave up 8 bases and J gave up 5 bases; unmatched junction bases: 10. The CDR3 DNA sequence: TGTGCCAGCCGGGGACTAGCGGAACCCCCCGAGACCCAGTACTTC. Its translation: CASRGLAEPPETQYF.